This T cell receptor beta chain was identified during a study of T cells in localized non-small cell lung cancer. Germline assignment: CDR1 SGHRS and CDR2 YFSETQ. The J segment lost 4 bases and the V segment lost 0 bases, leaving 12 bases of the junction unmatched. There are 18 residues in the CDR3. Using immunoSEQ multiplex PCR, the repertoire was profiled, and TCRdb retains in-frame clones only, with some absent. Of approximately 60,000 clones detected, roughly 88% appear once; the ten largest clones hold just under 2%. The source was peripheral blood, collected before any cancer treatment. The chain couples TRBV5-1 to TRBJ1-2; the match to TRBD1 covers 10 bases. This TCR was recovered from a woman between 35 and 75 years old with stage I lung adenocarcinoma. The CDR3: CASSLGISGQGTAYGYTF. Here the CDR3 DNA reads TGCGCCAGCAGCTTGGGGATTTCGGGACAGGGGACGGCCTATGGCTACACCTTC.